Sequencing of this T cell receptor (beta chain) was carried out in a study of blood T cell repertoires in COVID-19. The germline V and J ends were trimmed by 2 bases and 4 bases, with 14 bases remaining between them. Germline V gene lookup returns CDR1 MNHEY and CDR2 SVGEGT. This CDR3 spans 15 amino acids. In the authors' methods: Counts of nucleated cells, estimated from reference gene primer amplification, were obtained. TCRdb's table, derived via immunoSEQ multiplex PCR, lists solely in-frame clones and lacks some. V, J and clone size derive from that table, while D and trimming were established from the DNA sequence. The table lists under 250,000 clones, about 90% of them singletons, with 3% in the top ten. There are a few counts of this clone.

Sequencing input: peripheral blood. This chain connects TRBV6-2 or TRBV6-3 to TRBJ1-2; weak D call: TRBD1 (6 bases). The clonotype comes from a man aged 18 to 30 with active or convalescent COVID-19. The CDR3: CASSYNEGESYGYTF. The CDR3 DNA reads TGTGCCAGCAGTTACAACGAGGGGGAATCCTATGGCTACACCTTC.